The T cell receptor (beta chain) under discussion was sequenced for a study of OX40 agonist ivuxolimab in advanced cancers. Whole-study context: Patients treated during dose escalation were battling hepatocellular carcinoma, melanoma, renal cell or head and neck cancer. Anti-PD-1, anti-PD-L1 or anti-CTLA-4 therapy given earlier was allowed, and about 38% had some.

The data were produced by immunoSEQ multiplex PCR, yet TCRdb's version contains in-frame clones alone and is incomplete. The sample has approximately 11,000 clones; 69% are singletons. This CDR3 has 12 residues. The germline CDR1 and CDR2 sequences are MGHRA and YSYEKL. A word on this clone: With a much larger clone just one base away, this may be a read error.

The clonotype originates from an adult with an advanced solid tumor such as melanoma, head and neck, liver or kidney cancer. The chain is built from TRBV4-1 and TRBJ1-2; D is ambiguous. This specimen consisted of CD4+ or CD8+ T cells sorted from blood, obtained in a trial of the OX40 agonist ivuxolimab. DNA of the CDR3: TGCACCAGCAGCCAAGGGTTGGTTGGCTACACCTTC. As protein: CTSSQGLVGYTF.